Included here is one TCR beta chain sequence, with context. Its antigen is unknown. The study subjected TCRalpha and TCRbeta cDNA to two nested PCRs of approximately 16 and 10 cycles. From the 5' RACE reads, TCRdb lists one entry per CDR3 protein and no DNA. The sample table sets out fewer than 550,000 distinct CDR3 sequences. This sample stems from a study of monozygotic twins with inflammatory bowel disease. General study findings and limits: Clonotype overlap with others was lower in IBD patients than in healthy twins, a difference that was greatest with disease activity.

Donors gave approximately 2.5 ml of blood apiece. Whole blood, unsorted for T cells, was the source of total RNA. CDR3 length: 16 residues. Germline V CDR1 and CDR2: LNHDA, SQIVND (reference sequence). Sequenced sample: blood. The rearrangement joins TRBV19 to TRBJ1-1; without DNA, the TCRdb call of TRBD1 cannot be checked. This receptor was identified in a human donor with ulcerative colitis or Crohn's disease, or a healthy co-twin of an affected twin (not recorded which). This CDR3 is CASSMGRGRRRPEAFF. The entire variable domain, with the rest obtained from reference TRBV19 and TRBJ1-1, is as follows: DGGITQSPKYLFRKEGQNVTLSCEQNLNHDAMYWYRQDPGQGLRLIYYSQIVNDFQKGDIAEGYSVSREKKESFPLTVTSAQKNPTAFYLCASSMGRGRRRPEAFFGQGTRLTVV.